A selection of T cell receptor beta chains follows, all from one sample in a study of memory CD4+ T cells and cytomegalovirus serostatus. Produced via immunoSEQ multiplex PCR; TCRdb's table is partial and in-frame only. In the table there are 40,000 to 50,000 clones, more than 65% of which are singletons. Specimen: memory CD4+ T cells from blood. Source of these receptors: an adult in good health and CMV-seronegative. Each CDR3 is given with its conserved first and last residue. The size of a clone is reported for some rows only, either as once, few or many, or as a class for expanded clones.

v_gene	abundance	j_gene	CDR3aa
TRBV10-3	medium-sized	TRBJ1-1	CAISGLNTEAFF
TRBV28	once	TRBJ1-5	CASVWGRGLTGPQHF
TRBV27	-	TRBJ1-1	CASSLRGQNTEAFF
TRBV30	few	TRBJ2-7	CASNLDSRSSYEQYF
TRBV10-3	-	TRBJ2-5	CAISESTAQETQYF
TRBV11-2	-	TRBJ1-6	CASKVPGTGTNSPLHF
TRBV9	-	TRBJ1-6	CASSVDRDRGSLHF
TRBV6-1	-	TRBJ2-7	CASSFRTGGSYEQYF
TRBV6-5	-	TRBJ2-3	CASARGASTDTQYF
TRBV13	-	TRBJ1-2	CASSLGTGRREGYTF
TRBV28	-	TRBJ2-7	CASSLSDRGYEQYF
TRBV5-6	-	TRBJ2-6	CASSLWPEDNVLTF
TRBV6-6	-	TRBJ1-5	CASSDPNQPQHF
TRBV5-6	few	TRBJ1-2	CASSPGGRGLYGYTF